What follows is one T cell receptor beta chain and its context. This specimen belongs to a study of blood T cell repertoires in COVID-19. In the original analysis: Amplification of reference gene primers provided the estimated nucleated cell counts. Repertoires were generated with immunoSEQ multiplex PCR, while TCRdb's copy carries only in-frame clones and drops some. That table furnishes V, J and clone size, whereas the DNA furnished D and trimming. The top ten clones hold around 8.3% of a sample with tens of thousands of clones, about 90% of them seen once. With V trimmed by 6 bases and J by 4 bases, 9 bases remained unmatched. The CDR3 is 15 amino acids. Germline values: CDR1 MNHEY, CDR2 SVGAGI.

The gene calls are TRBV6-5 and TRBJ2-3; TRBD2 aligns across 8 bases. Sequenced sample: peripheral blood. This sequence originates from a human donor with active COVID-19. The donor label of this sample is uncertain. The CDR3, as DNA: TGTGCCAGCAGCCGAAGCGGGAGCAGGGCAGATACGCAGTATTTT. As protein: CASSRSGSRADTQYF.